These 5 T cell receptor beta chains were sequenced from one sample in a study of cytomegalovirus exposure and HLA in healthy donors (dated by TCRdb to 2017 to 2019). Receptor libraries were prepared by the immunoSEQ multiplex PCR assay. For the multiplex PCR, a mixture combining 60 forward primers for TCR Vbeta segments and 13 reverse primers for TCR Jbeta segments was used. As stored in TCRdb, this immuneACCESS dataset retains in-frame rearrangements with V and J assigned. A fraction of the clones does not appear; measured against another copy, unresolved V genes explain less than half of the discrepancy, and the remainder lacks a known reason. The sample has under 200,000 clones on record, 80% to 85% of them singletons. 1.9% of the sample comes from the top ten. Material: PBMCs. These receptors were taken from a young man in good health and CMV-seronegative.

The genes are TRBV6-6 and TRBJ1-5; D remains ambiguous. The CDR3 has 13 residues. V dropped 4 bases and J dropped 4 bases, with 8 bases sitting between them. Germline-derived CDR1 and CDR2 are MNHNY and SVGAGI (reference sequence). In DNA, the CDR3 is TGTGCCAGCAGTTGGCAGAATAATCAGCCCCAGCATTTT. Translation gives CASSWQNNQPQHF.

The chain joins TRBV27 to TRBJ2-7; D perhaps matches TRBD2 (6 bases). The ends were cut back, 7 bases at V and 2 bases at J, with 21 bases in the middle. Per the germline V gene, CDR1 is MNHEY and CDR2 is SMNVEV (reference sequence). The CDR3 is 16 residues long. CDR3 in amino acids: CASKAGGAPTPYEQYF. The CDR3 coding sequence is TGTGCCAGCAAGGCCGGGGGAGCGCCCACTCCCTACGAGCAGTACTTC.

The chain links TRBV18 to TRBJ2-1; 7 bases fit TRBD1. Looked up from germline, CDR1 is KGHSH and CDR2 is LQKENI. J lost 8 bases, V lost 0 bases, and 4 bases had no gene match. The CDR3 is 14 residues long. The CDR3 loop reads CASSPPDRADEQFF. The CDR3 region has the DNA TGTGCCAGCTCACCACCAGACAGGGCTGATGAGCAGTTCTTC.

The rearrangement links TRBV7-9 to TRBJ2-4, with a possible D match to TRBD1 (7 bases). CDR3 length: 16 residues. Germline V CDR1 and CDR2: SEHNR, FQNEAQ (reference sequence). The V and J ends lost 0 bases and 5 bases respectively, with 14 bases between them. DNA of the CDR3: TGTGCCAGCAGCTTAGCGCAGGGGGGTGGTGAAAACATTCAGTACTTC. Translated, it gives CASSLAQGGGENIQYF.

The chain combines TRBV27 with TRBJ2-3; perhaps TRBD1 as D (6 bases). CDR3 size: 15 residues. Trimming cost V 5 bases and J 1 base, with 13 bases left between them. Germline V gene sequence: CDR1 MNHEY, CDR2 SMNVEV (reference sequence). CDR3 sequence: CASSPTGKGTDTQYF. For the CDR3, the DNA is TGTGCCAGCAGTCCGACAGGAAAAGGCACAGATACGCAGTATTTT.